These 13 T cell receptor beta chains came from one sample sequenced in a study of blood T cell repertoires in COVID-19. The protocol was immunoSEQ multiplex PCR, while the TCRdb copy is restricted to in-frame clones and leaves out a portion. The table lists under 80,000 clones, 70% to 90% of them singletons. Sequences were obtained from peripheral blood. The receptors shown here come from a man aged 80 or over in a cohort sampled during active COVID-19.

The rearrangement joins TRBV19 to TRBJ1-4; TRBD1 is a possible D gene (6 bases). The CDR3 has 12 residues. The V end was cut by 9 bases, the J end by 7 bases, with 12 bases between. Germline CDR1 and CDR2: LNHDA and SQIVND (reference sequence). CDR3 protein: CARSGDSEKLFF. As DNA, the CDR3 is TGTGCCAGGTCAGGGGATAGTGAAAAACTGTTTTTT.

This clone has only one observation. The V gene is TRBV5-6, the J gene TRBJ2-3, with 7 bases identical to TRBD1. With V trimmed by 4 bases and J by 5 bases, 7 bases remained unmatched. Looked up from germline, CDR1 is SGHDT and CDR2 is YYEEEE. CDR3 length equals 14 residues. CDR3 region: CASSRDREGDTQYF. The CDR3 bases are TGTGCCAGCAGCCGCGACAGGGAAGGAGATACGCAGTATTTT.

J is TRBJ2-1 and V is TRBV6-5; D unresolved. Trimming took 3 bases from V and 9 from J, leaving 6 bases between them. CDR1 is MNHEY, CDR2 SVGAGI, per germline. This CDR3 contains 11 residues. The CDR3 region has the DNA TGTGCCAGCAGTTATAGTGGTGAGCAGTTCTTC. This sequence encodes CASSYSGEQFF.

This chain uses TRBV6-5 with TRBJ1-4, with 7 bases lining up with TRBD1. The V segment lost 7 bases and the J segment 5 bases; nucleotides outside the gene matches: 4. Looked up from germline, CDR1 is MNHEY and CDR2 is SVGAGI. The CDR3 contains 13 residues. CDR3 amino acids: CASMTGSNEKLFF. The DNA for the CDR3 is TGTGCCAGCATGACAGGGTCCAATGAAAAACTGTTTTTT.

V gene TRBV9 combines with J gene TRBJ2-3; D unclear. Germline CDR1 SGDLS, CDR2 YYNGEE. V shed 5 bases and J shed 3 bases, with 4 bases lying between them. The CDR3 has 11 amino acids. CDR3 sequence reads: CASSATDTQYF. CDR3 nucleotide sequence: TGTGCCAGCAGTGCGACAGATACGCAGTATTTT.

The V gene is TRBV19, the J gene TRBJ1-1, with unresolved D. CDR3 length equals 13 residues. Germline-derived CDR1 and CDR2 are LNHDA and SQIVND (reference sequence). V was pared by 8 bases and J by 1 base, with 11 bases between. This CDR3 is CASPDAGNTEAFF. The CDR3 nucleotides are TGTGCCAGTCCCGACGCAGGGAACACTGAAGCTTTCTTT.

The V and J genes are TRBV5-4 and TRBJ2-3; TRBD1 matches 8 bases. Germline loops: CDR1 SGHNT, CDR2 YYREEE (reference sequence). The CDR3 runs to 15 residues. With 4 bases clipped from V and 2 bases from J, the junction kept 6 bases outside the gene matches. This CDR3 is CASSPRTGSTDTQYF. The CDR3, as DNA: TGTGCCAGCAGCCCGAGGACAGGGTCCACAGATACGCAGTATTTT.

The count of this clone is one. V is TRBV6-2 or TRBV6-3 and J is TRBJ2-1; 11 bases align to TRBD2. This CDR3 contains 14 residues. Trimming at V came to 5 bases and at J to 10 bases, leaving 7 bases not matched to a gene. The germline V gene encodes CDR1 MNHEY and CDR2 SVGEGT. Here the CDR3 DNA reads TGTGCCAGCAGTGGGACTAGCGGCTTTGGGGAGCAGTTCTTC. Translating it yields CASSGTSGFGEQFF.

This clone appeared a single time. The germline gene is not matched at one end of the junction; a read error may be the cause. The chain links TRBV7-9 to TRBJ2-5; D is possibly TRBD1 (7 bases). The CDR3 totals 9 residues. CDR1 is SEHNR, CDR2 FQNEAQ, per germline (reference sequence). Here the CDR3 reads CAGGETQYF. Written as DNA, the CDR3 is TGCGCAGGGGGGGAGACCCAGTACTTC.

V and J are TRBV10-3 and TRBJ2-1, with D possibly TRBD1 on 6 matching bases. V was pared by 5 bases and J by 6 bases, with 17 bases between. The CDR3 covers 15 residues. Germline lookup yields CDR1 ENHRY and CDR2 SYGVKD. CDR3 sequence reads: CAISSLGRGGNEQFF. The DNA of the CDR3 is TGTGCCATCAGTTCCTTAGGCAGGGGTGGCAATGAGCAGTTCTTC.

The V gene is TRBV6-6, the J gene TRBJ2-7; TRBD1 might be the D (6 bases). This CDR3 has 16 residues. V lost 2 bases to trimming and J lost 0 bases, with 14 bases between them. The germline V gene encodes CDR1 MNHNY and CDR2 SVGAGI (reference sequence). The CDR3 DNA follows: TGTGCCAGCAGTTACGGAAGGACAGCGAGCTCCTACGAGCAGTACTTC. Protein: CASSYGRTASSYEQYF.

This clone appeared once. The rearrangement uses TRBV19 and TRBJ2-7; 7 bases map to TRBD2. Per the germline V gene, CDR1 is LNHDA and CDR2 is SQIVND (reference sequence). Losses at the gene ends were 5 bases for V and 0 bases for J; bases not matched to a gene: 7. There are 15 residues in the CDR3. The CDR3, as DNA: TGTGCCAGTAGTCCGGGGGGTACAAGCTCCTACGAGCAGTACGTC. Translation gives CASSPGGTSSYEQYV.

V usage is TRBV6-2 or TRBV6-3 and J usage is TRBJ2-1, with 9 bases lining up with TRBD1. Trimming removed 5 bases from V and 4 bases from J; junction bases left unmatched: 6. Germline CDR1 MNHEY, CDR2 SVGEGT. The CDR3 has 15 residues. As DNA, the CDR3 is TGTGCCAGCAGTGGGGGACAGGGCTCTTACAATGAGCAGTTCTTC. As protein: CASSGGQGSYNEQFF.